The rows below give T cell receptor beta chains drawn from one sample of a study of cytomegalovirus exposure and HLA in healthy donors. Sequencing used immunoSEQ multiplex PCR; TCRdb keeps in-frame clones, though not all of them. The sample has under 130,000 clones, 78% seen once; the top ten hold 5.6%. The material sequenced was PBMCs. The source is a male donor in good health and CMV-seronegative. The CDR3 runs from the conserved cysteine through the conserved F or W. The D gene is left open where the match is weak. Only part of the rows carry a size: once, few, many, or a class if the clone is expanded.

len	d_gene	v_gene	abundance	j_gene	CDR3aa	CDR3nt
14	TRBD1	TRBV27	NA	TRBJ2-7	CASRGTGGPYEQYF	TGTGCCAGCAGAGGGACAGGGGGGCCCTACGAGCAGTACTTC
12	NA	TRBV18	NA	TRBJ1-1	CASSPSDFEAFF	TGTGCCAGCTCACCCTCAGACTTTGAAGCTTTCTTT
15	TRBD1	TRBV27	NA	TRBJ2-7	CASRQGGTGVHEQYF	TGTGCCAGCAGACAGGGGGGGACAGGGGTCCACGAGCAGTACTTC
14	NA	TRBV6-6	few	TRBJ2-7	CASRMGAAIYEQYF	TGTGCCAGCAGGATGGGGGCCGCGATCTACGAGCAGTACTTC
16	TRBD2	TRBV27	NA	TRBJ2-1	CASSLGGREVHNEQFF	TGTGCCAGCAGTTTGGGGGGGCGGGAGGTCCACAATGAGCAGTTCTTC
14	NA	TRBV9	NA	TRBJ1-1	CASSVERLNTEAFF	TGTGCCAGCAGCGTAGAGAGGCTTAACACTGAAGCTTTCTTT
13	NA	TRBV2	NA	TRBJ1-5	CASSSQDNQPQHF	TGTGCCAGCTCCTCGCAGGACAATCAGCCCCAGCATTTT
14	NA	TRBV5-5	few	TRBJ1-2	CASSFTGGSSGYTF	TGTGCCAGCAGCTTCACGGGGGGTTCCAGCGGCTACACCTTC
15	TRBD1	TRBV27	NA	TRBJ2-1	CASSLRQGVYNEQFF	TGTGCCAGCAGTTTAAGACAGGGGGTCTACAATGAGCAGTTCTTC
16	TRBD2	TRBV7-7	NA	TRBJ2-1	CASSLGAGGFPNEQFF	TGTGCTAGCAGCTTAGGGGCGGGAGGTTTTCCGAATGAGCAGTTCTTC
15	NA	TRBV27	NA	TRBJ2-1	CASSLWSSSYNEQFF	TGTGCCAGCAGTTTATGGAGTTCCTCCTACAATGAGCAGTTCTTC